One and the same sample provided the 28 T cell receptor beta chains below, sequenced in a study of CD8 T cells in Susac syndrome. Reverse transcription of roughly 0.45 to 1 ug RNA was performed with random hexamers. One entry per CDR3 protein results from TCRdb running MiXCR on the immunoSEQ multiplex PCR reads. The data contain 150,000 to 200,000 distinct CDR3 sequences, around 94% of them singletons. Sequencing used CD4+ T cells from PBMCs. These receptors were taken from a human donor with multiple sclerosis.

The chain combines TRBV19 with TRBJ1-1; D not resolved. The CDR3 consists of 14 residues. Looked up from germline, CDR1 is LNHDA and CDR2 is SQIVND (reference sequence). Between the trimmed V and J ends, which lost 2 bases and 1 base, there was a span of 8 bases. CDR3 residues: CASSIQQQNTEAFF. In nucleotides, the CDR3 is TGTGCCAGTAGTATACAGCAACAGAACACTGAAGCTTTCTTT.

The chain combines TRBV28 with TRBJ2-5; a possible D gene is TRBD1 (6 bases). Germline lookup yields CDR1 MDHEN and CDR2 SYDVKM. This CDR3 has 15 amino acids. V was cut by 3 bases and J by 0 bases, with 11 bases left in between. Here the CDR3 DNA reads TGTGCCAGCAGTTTCGGACAGAGCAACCAAGAGACCCAGTACTTC. Protein sequence: CASSFGQSNQETQYF.

J is TRBJ2-7 and V is TRBV28; TRBD2 aligns across 11 bases. The trim removed 5 bases at V and 2 bases at J, leaving 8 bases unmatched. This CDR3 region has 16 residues. Looked up from germline, CDR1 is MDHEN and CDR2 is SYDVKM. DNA for the CDR3: TGTGCCAGCAGTACCCCGGCTAGCGGGAGGCCCTACGAGCAGTACTTC. This codes for CASSTPASGRPYEQYF.

The V call is TRBV2, the J call TRBJ2-5; D possibly uses TRBD1 or TRBD2 (7 bases each). The CDR3 contains 14 residues. Trimming stripped 10 bases from V and 7 bases from J, with 22 bases between. Germline values: CDR1 SNHLY, CDR2 FYNNEI. CDR3 DNA sequence: TGTGCCACCAGGGGGAGCGGGACGACGGGGACCCAGTACTTC. It is translated as CATRGSGTTGTQYF. The full variable domain, completed using reference TRBV2 and TRBJ2-5, is EPEVTQTPSHQVTQMGQEVILRCVPISNHLYFYWYRQILGQKVEFLVSFYNNEISEKSEIFDDQFSVERPDGSNFTLKIRSTKLEDSAMYFCATRGSGTTGTQYFGPGTRLLVL.

This clonotype was detected once. The chain carries TRBV11-2 and TRBJ2-7, with TRBD1 matching 11 bases. From germline, CDR1 is SGHAT and CDR2 FQNNGV. J was trimmed by 4 bases and V by 0 bases; bases with no gene match: 5. The CDR3 has 16 residues. CDR3 amino acids: CASSLEGQGVPYEQYF. In DNA form, the CDR3 reads TGTGCCAGCAGCTTAGAGGGACAGGGGGTTCCTTACGAGCAGTACTTC.

The V gene is TRBV24-1, the J gene TRBJ2-1; D remains unclear. The CDR3 consists of 14 residues. Looked up from germline, CDR1 is KGHDR and CDR2 is SFDVKD. V was clipped by 4 bases and J by 9 bases, with 15 bases between them. CDR3 nucleotides: TGTGCCACCAGTGACCCCTGGCTGGGTGCTGAGCAGTTCTTC. Translated: CATSDPWLGAEQFF.

The rearrangement links TRBV30 to TRBJ2-3, with TRBD2 matching over 12 bases. J lost 3 bases, V lost 6 bases, and 4 bases had no gene match. The CDR3 totals 14 residues. Germline V lookup: CDR1 GTSNPN, CDR2 SVGIG (reference sequence). In nucleotides, the CDR3 is TGTGCCTGCCGACTAGCGGGAGATACAGATACGCAGTATTTT. This gives the protein CACRLAGDTDTQYF.

The chain joins TRBV4-2 to TRBJ2-2, with 9 nucleotides matching TRBD2. J was trimmed by 0 bases and V by 1 base; bases with no gene match: 3. This CDR3 region has 17 residues. Germline CDR1 is LGHNA and CDR2 is YNFKEQ. The CDR3 bases are TGTGCCAGCAGCCAAGTAATAGCGGGAGCGAACACCGGGGAGCTGTTTTTT. This gives the protein CASSQVIAGANTGELFF.

This chain joins TRBV18 and TRBJ2-2; D ambiguous. Deletions cut 3 bases from V and 0 bases from J, with 5 bases between. This CDR3 is 14 amino acids long. CDR1 is KGHSH and CDR2 is LQKENI in the germline V gene. The CDR3, as DNA: TGTGCCAGCTCACCCTACGCGAACACCGGGGAGCTGTTTTTT. This encodes CASSPYANTGELFF.

The gene calls are TRBV30 and TRBJ1-5, with D uncertain. The CDR3 extends over 14 amino acids. The germline V and J ends were trimmed by 0 bases and 4 bases, with 10 bases remaining between them. Germline-derived CDR1 and CDR2 are GTSNPN and SVGIG (reference sequence). The CDR3 coding sequence is TGTGCCTGGAGTGTACTTGAGGGAAATCAGCCCCAGCATTTT. It yields the protein CAWSVLEGNQPQHF.

V is TRBV4-1 and J is TRBJ1-2; no clear D. V lost 1 base to trimming and J lost 0 bases, with 9 bases between them. Germline V lookup: CDR1 MGHRA, CDR2 YSYEKL. The CDR3 consists of 15 residues. The CDR3 is CASSQAGRANYGYTF. As DNA, the CDR3 is TGCGCCAGCAGCCAAGCGGGCAGAGCTAACTATGGCTACACCTTC.

V is TRBV18 and J is TRBJ2-7, with D perhaps assigned TRBD1 or TRBD2 (5 bases each). The CDR3 has 14 amino acids. The ends were cut back, 6 bases at V and 3 bases at J, with 15 bases in the middle. Germline CDR1 KGHSH, CDR2 LQKENI. The DNA of the CDR3 is TGTGCCAGCTCCGGGGACGGGCCACTCTACGAGCAGTACTTC. This gives the protein CASSGDGPLYEQYF.

The chain joins TRBV12-3 or TRBV12-4 to TRBJ1-5; 8 positions match TRBD1. V lost 5 bases, J lost 5 bases, and 17 bases stayed unmatched. This CDR3 spans 18 amino acids. CDR3 loop: CASSHQYSDRVFHQPQHF. As DNA, the CDR3 is TGTGCCAGCAGTCACCAATACTCGGACAGGGTCTTTCATCAGCCCCAGCATTTT.

This chain uses TRBV29-1 with TRBJ1-2; tentatively, D is TRBD1 (5 bases). The V gene's germline CDR1 is SQVTM and CDR2 ANQGSEA. This CDR3 region has 11 residues. The V and J ends lost 3 bases and 4 bases respectively, with 6 bases between them. The chain's CDR3 is CSVDGGYGYTF. CDR3 nucleotide sequence: TGCAGCGTTGACGGGGGCTATGGCTACACCTTC.

This rearrangement joins TRBV19 to TRBJ1-5, with 9 bases matching TRBD1. The CDR3 loop spans 12 amino acids. Germline V lookup: CDR1 LNHDA, CDR2 SQIVND (reference sequence). V lost 8 bases and J lost 5; bases outside the gene matches: 1. The CDR3 is CASWDRDQPQHF. CDR3 DNA sequence: TGTGCCAGTTGGGACAGGGATCAGCCCCAGCATTTT.

This chain joins TRBV7-2 and TRBJ2-7, with 7 bases that match TRBD1. J was trimmed by 6 bases and V by 5 bases; bases with no gene match: 13. The CDR3 contains 15 residues. Germline V lookup: CDR1 SGHTA, CDR2 FQGNSA. The CDR3 DNA sequence: TGTGCCAGCAGCATCAACAGGGGCTTAACGGGCGAGCAGTACTTC. Protein sequence: CASSINRGLTGEQYF.

This chain uses TRBV7-2 with TRBJ2-7, with TRBD1 matching 11 bases. Germline V gene lookup returns CDR1 SGHTA and CDR2 FQGNSA. V lost 4 bases, J lost 6 bases, and 5 bases stayed unmatched. CDR3 length: 14 residues. The CDR3 sequence is CASSSRTGGSEQYF. The CDR3 DNA sequence: TGTGCCAGCAGCTCCCGGACAGGGGGCAGCGAGCAGTACTTC.

The V gene is TRBV9, the J gene TRBJ1-4; D remains unclear. This CDR3 has 13 residues. Germline V CDR1 and CDR2: SGDLS, YYNGEE. V was trimmed by 4 bases and J by 4 bases, leaving 8 bases between them. CDR3 amino acids: CASSPKSNEKLFF. DNA for the CDR3: TGTGCCAGCAGCCCGAAGAGTAATGAAAAACTGTTTTTT.

This chain joins TRBV20-1 and TRBJ2-1, with TRBD2 matching 11 bases. Germline loops: CDR1 DFQATT, CDR2 SNEGSKA (reference sequence). V dropped 3 bases and J dropped 7; count of bases not matched to a gene: 8. The CDR3 covers 15 residues. CDR3 DNA: TGCAGTGCTAGTGGCACTAGCGGGAGTGGTAATGAGCAGTTCTTC. Its translation is CSASGTSGSGNEQFF.

The chain uses TRBV30 and TRBJ1-1; D is unresolved. The V end lost 0 bases, the J end lost 2 bases, and 7 bases lay between the germline ends. There are 13 residues in the CDR3. Germline V CDR1 and CDR2: GTSNPN, SVGIG (reference sequence). DNA for the CDR3: TGTGCCTGGAGTGTGATTCTTAACACTGAAGCTTTCTTT. Translation: CAWSVILNTEAFF. Complete variable domain (other parts from reference TRBV30 and TRBJ1-1): SQTIHQWPATLVQPVGSPLSLECTVEGTSNPNLYWYRQAAGRGLQLLFYSVGIGQISSEVPQNLSASRPQDRQFILSSKKLLLSDSGFYLCAWSVILNTEAFFGQGTRLTVV.

The V gene is TRBV27, the J gene TRBJ1-3; 9 positions match TRBD1. V gave up 2 bases and J gave up 3 bases; unmatched junction bases: 2. CDR1 and CDR2 (germline): MNHEY, SMNVEV (reference sequence). The CDR3 contains 15 residues. CDR3 sequence (DNA): TGTGCCAGCAGTTTAAGGACAGGGGTTGGAAACACCATATATTTT. This codes for CASSLRTGVGNTIYF.

The chain uses TRBV27 and TRBJ2-7; TRBD2 is a possible D gene (6 bases). Germline V gene data show CDR1 as MNHEY and CDR2 as SMNVEV (reference sequence). V lost 6 bases, J lost 4 bases, and 22 bases lay in between. This CDR3 is 16 amino acids long. For the CDR3, the DNA is TGTGCCAGCAGCCTTGTGGGCGGGACGTCCGGATACGAGCAGTACTTC. Amino acids: CASSLVGGTSGYEQYF.

This clonotype appeared once. The chain links TRBV10-3 to TRBJ2-7, with 9 bases that match TRBD1. This CDR3 is built from 14 residues. Trimming at V came to 6 bases and at J to 2 bases, leaving 5 bases not matched to a gene. Germline lookup yields CDR1 ENHRY and CDR2 SYGVKD. As DNA, the CDR3 is TGTGCCATCAGAGGGACAGGGATGACCTACGAGCAGTACTTC. Translation: CAIRGTGMTYEQYF.

This sequence joins TRBV3-1 and TRBJ2-5; D remains unclear. Trimming cost V 4 bases and J 3 bases, with 9 bases left between them. The CDR3 spans 13 residues. CDR1 is LGHDT and CDR2 is YNNKEL in the germline V gene (reference sequence). This CDR3 reads CASSLGFEETQYF. CDR3 bases: TGTGCCAGCAGCCTGGGTTTTGAAGAGACCCAGTACTTC.

This clonotype was seen only once. This chain connects TRBV20-1 to TRBJ2-2; D gene unclear. The length of the CDR3 is 11 residues. The ends were cut back, 3 bases at V and 4 bases at J, with 3 bases in the middle. CDR1 is DFQATT and CDR2 is SNEGSKA in the germline V gene (reference sequence). CDR3 nucleotide sequence: TGCAGTGCTAGCCTCACCGGGGAGCTGTTTTTT. Its translation is CSASLTGELFF.

The chain carries TRBV30 and TRBJ1-3; D not certain. With 3 bases removed from V and 0 bases from J, the gap between germline ends came to 9 bases. The length of the CDR3 is 14 residues. CDR1 GTSNPN and CDR2 SVGIG come from the germline V gene (reference sequence). The CDR3 DNA is TGTGCCTGGAGCGTAGGCTACTCTGGAAACACCATATATTTT. Translating it yields CAWSVGYSGNTIYF. The full variable domain, in which reference TRBV30 and TRBJ1-3 provide the parts outside the CDR3, is SQTIHQWPATLVQPVGSPLSLECTVEGTSNPNLYWYRQAAGRGLQLLFYSVGIGQISSEVPQNLSASRPQDRQFILSSKKLLLSDSGFYLCAWSVGYSGNTIYFGEGSWLTVV.

This chain joins TRBV7-8 and TRBJ2-3; possibly TRBD2 for D (5 bases). V lost 1 base, J lost 2 bases, and 13 bases lay in between. This CDR3 region has 16 residues. The germline gives CDR1 SGHVS, CDR2 FQNEAQ. The CDR3 bases are TGTGCCAGCAGCTTAGTGGTTGGAGGATTCACAGATACGCAGTATTTT. This encodes CASSLVVGGFTDTQYF.

The chain recombines TRBV7-2 with TRBJ2-5; possibly TRBD2 for D (5 bases). This CDR3 is built from 13 residues. Germline CDR1 reads SGHTA; CDR2 reads FQGNSA. Deletions cut 8 bases from V and 1 base from J, with 11 bases between. The CDR3 nucleotides are TGTGCCAGCCTTAGAGGGAGCCAAGAGACCCAGTACTTC. As protein: CASLRGSQETQYF.